These T cell receptor beta chains were read from a single sample in a study of beta chain features in type 1 diabetes. Repertoires were generated with immunoSEQ multiplex PCR, while TCRdb's copy carries only in-frame clones and drops some. The top ten clones hold 0.02% to 0.025% of a sample with 850,000 to 900,000 clones, roughly a sixth of them seen once. The specimen was naive CD4+ T cells from blood. These receptors were collected from a woman between 18 and 29 years old in good health. The CDR3 runs from the conserved cysteine through the conserved F or W. The D gene is left open where the match is weak. Some rows mark clone size as missing; the rest say once, few, many or name a class of expanded clone.

d_call,clone_size,j_call,v_call,cdr3_nt,cdr3_aa
NA,NA,TRBJ2-4,TRBV5-4,TGTGCCAGCAGCTATCGTCTGGCCCTGGGCCAAAACATTCAGTACTTC,CASSYRLALGQNIQYF
TRBD1,few,TRBJ2-7,TRBV7-9,TGTGCCAGCAGCGGCCGGGACAGGGTAAAATACTTC,CASSGRDRVKYF
NA,NA,TRBJ2-7,TRBV6-5,TGTGCCAGCCGGCAAGGGTCACTGGAGCAGTACTTC,CASRQGSLEQYF
NA,NA,TRBJ2-2,TRBV5-1,TGCGCCAGCAGCTACGAGAGGGGAAACACCGGGGAGCTGTTTTTT,CASSYERGNTGELFF
NA,few,TRBJ1-1,TRBV7-9,TGTGCCAGCAGCCCCAAGGAGGTGTTCACTGAAGCTTTCTTT,CASSPKEVFTEAFF
NA,NA,TRBJ2-1,TRBV7-9,TGTGCCAGCAGCTTAGTGTCGGGACCCTACAATGAGCAGTTCTTC,CASSLVSGPYNEQFF
TRBD2,NA,TRBJ2-1,TRBV5-8,TGTGCCAGCAGCGGTCCTAGCGGGAGGTTGTATGAGCAGTTCTTC,CASSGPSGRLYEQFF
NA,NA,TRBJ1-1,TRBV7-8,TGTGCCAGCAGCTTAGACAGGCGCACTGAAGCTTTCTTT,CASSLDRRTEAFF
NA,NA,TRBJ1-2,TRBV18,TGTGCCAGCTCACCAAGGACGGCGGATGGCTACACCTTC,CASSPRTADGYTF
NA,NA,TRBJ2-7,TRBV7-6,TGTGCCAGCAGCTTCTATGGCGAGCAGTACTTC,CASSFYGEQYF
TRBD2,NA,TRBJ2-7,TRBV7-3,TGTGCCAGCAGCTTAGGGCTAGCGGGGATATACGAGCAGTACTTC,CASSLGLAGIYEQYF
NA,NA,TRBJ1-5,TRBV7-2,TGTGCCAGCAGCCGCTTCAATCAGCCCCAGCATTTT,CASSRFNQPQHF
NA,NA,TRBJ2-1,TRBV13,TGTGCCAGCAGCTGGACCCTTACAAACAATGAGCAGTTCTTC,CASSWTLTNNEQFF
TRBD1,few,TRBJ1-5,TRBV6-1,TGTGCCAGCCTGGACAGGGATAGTCAGCCCCAGCATTTT,CASLDRDSQPQHF
NA,few,TRBJ1-2,TRBV6-6,TGTGCCAGCAGTCAAGACAGAAGAGCTAACTATGGCTACACCTTC,CASSQDRRANYGYTF
NA,few,TRBJ1-3,TRBV2,TGTGCCAGCAGTGGTCGGACTGGAAACACCATATATTTT,CASSGRTGNTIYF
TRBD2,few,TRBJ2-5,TRBV6-5,TGTGCCAGCAGTTACGCTAGCGGAGGGGAGAGAGGGACCCAGTACTTC,CASSYASGGERGTQYF
NA,NA,TRBJ1-1,TRBV29-1,TGCAGCGTTGACAACAGGGACACTGAAGCTTTCTTT,CSVDNRDTEAFF
NA,NA,TRBJ1-2,TRBV5-1,TGCGCCAGCAGCTTGGGCGACAGAAACTATGGCTACACCTTC,CASSLGDRNYGYTF
TRBD2,NA,TRBJ2-1,TRBV14,TGTGCCAGCAGCCAGAACCCAGGACTAGCGGGAGTCATTGAGCAGTTCTTC,CASSQNPGLAGVIEQFF
TRBD2,few,TRBJ2-1,TRBV7-2,TGTGCCAGCAGCCTAAGCGGGAGGGCCGTAAATGAGCAGTTCTTC,CASSLSGRAVNEQFF
NA,NA,TRBJ2-3,TRBV2,TGTGCCAGCAGTGACGACCGTAGCACAGATACGCAGTATTTT,CASSDDRSTDTQYF
NA,few,TRBJ1-5,TRBV7-9,TGTGCCAGCAGCTTACTTGCGGATCAGCCCCAGCATTTT,CASSLLADQPQHF
NA,NA,TRBJ2-5,TRBV28,TGTGCCAGCAGTCCACCACGGGAGACCCAGTACTTC,CASSPPRETQYF
NA,NA,TRBJ1-1,TRBV4-1,TGCGCCAGCAGCCAAGAGGGGCTACGTCCTAACACTGAAGCTTTCTTT,CASSQEGLRPNTEAFF
TRBD2,few,TRBJ2-4,TRBV7-2,TGTGCCAGCAGCAACGGGGTCGCGATAGCGGGGAAAAACATTCAGTACTTC,CASSNGVAIAGKNIQYF
NA,NA,TRBJ1-1,TRBV27,TGTGCCAGCTCGACCGGGGGCCCAAGAAACACTGAAGCTTTCTTT,CASSTGGPRNTEAFF
NA,few,TRBJ2-1,TRBV14,TGTGCCAGCAGCCAAAGCGACTCCTACAATGAGCAGTTCTTC,CASSQSDSYNEQFF
NA,NA,TRBJ1-1,TRBV7-2,TGTGCCAGCAGCCCTTGGTCGGGGCGAGCTTTCTTT,CASSPWSGRAFF
NA,NA,TRBJ1-3,TRBV6-4,TGTGCCAGCAGGCACAGCTCTGGAAACACCATATATTTT,CASRHSSGNTIYF
TRBD2,NA,TRBJ2-5,TRBV5-1,TGCGCCAGCAGCTTGAGGCTAGCGGGACTAGAGACCCAGTACTTC,CASSLRLAGLETQYF
NA,few,TRBJ2-7,TRBV14,TGTGCCAGCAGCCCTCGTTACCCCACCTACGAGCAGTACTTC,CASSPRYPTYEQYF
NA,NA,TRBJ2-5,TRBV7-2,TGTGCCAGCAGCTTAGTTTATTTTACAGGGTCACTCCCGGGGGAGACCCAGTACTTC,CASSLVYFTGSLPGETQYF
NA,NA,TRBJ2-2,TRBV9,TGTGCCAGCCGCCCCGGCGGCAGGGTGCAGGCCGGGGAGCTGTTTTTT,CASRPGGRVQAGELFF
NA,few,TRBJ2-1,TRBV7-3,TGTGCCAGCAGCCGGGGTTTCTCCTACAATGAGCAGTTCTTC,CASSRGFSYNEQFF
NA,NA,TRBJ2-2,TRBV28,TGTGCCAGCAGTCCTCCCCATGGGGGGCAAGCCGGGGAGCTGTTTTTT,CASSPPHGGQAGELFF
TRBD1,NA,TRBJ2-1,TRBV2,TGTGCCAGCAGGGCGGACAGGGGGGAGCAGTTCTTC,CASRADRGEQFF
NA,NA,TRBJ2-1,TRBV4-2,TGTGCCAGCAGTGGCGTTCAGGCCTCCTACAATGAGCAGTTCTTC,CASSGVQASYNEQFF
TRBD1,NA,TRBJ2-7,TRBV10-3,TGTGCCATCGGTTCACGACAGGGGGCCTACGAGCAGTACTTC,CAIGSRQGAYEQYF
TRBD2,NA,TRBJ2-1,TRBV19,TGTGCCAGTGGGACTAGCGGGAGCGATGAGCAGTTCTTC,CASGTSGSDEQFF
NA,few,TRBJ2-5,TRBV2,TGTGCCAGCAGTGAGGGTGAGACCCAGTACTTC,CASSEGETQYF
TRBD2,NA,TRBJ2-7,TRBV6-5,TGTGCCAGCAGTTACGGACTAGCGTTTTCCTACGAGCAGTACTTC,CASSYGLAFSYEQYF
NA,few,TRBJ2-7,TRBV28,TGTGCCAGCAGTTTAAGGGGGAGTCTGTACGAGCAGTACTTC,CASSLRGSLYEQYF
NA,NA,TRBJ2-3,TRBV28,TGTGCGACGAGGGGAAGGGCAGATACGCAGTATTTT,CATRGRADTQYF
TRBD2,NA,TRBJ2-1,TRBV7-2,TGTGCCAGCAGCGCAAGGACTAGCGGGAGGGGTTACAATGAGCAGTTCTTC,CASSARTSGRGYNEQFF
TRBD2,few,TRBJ2-1,TRBV10-3,TGTGCCATCAGTGGGATCAGCGGGAGCCCTTTTACGGGTTACAATGAGCAGTTCTTC,CAISGISGSPFTGYNEQFF
NA,NA,TRBJ1-1,TRBV6-1,TGTGCCAGCAGGCAGGGGATGAACACTGAAGCTTTCTTT,CASRQGMNTEAFF
NA,many,TRBJ1-1,TRBV23-1,TGCGCCAGCAGTCCACATCAGGGAGGGGTGACTGAAGCTTTCTTT,CASSPHQGGVTEAFF
TRBD1,NA,TRBJ2-5,TRBV4-1,TGCGCCAGCAGCCCGGGACAGGGGATATCAGAGACCCAGTACTTC,CASSPGQGISETQYF
TRBD2,NA,TRBJ2-1,TRBV9,TGTGCCAGCAGCGTAGCTCTAGCGGAATACAATGAGCAGTTCTTC,CASSVALAEYNEQFF
NA,NA,TRBJ2-5,TRBV20-1,TGCAGTGCTAGCTTTCATGAGACCCAGTACTTC,CSASFHETQYF
TRBD2,NA,TRBJ2-5,TRBV7-8,TGTGCCAGCAGCCCCGAGGGACTAGCGGCAGAGACCCAGTACTTC,CASSPEGLAAETQYF
TRBD1,few,TRBJ1-2,TRBV5-4,TGTGCCAGCAGCTTTCAGGGGGATAGCTATGGCTACACCTTC,CASSFQGDSYGYTF